This T cell receptor (beta chain) came from a study of a mutant IDH1 vaccine in newly diagnosed glioma. Clones were sequenced by immunoSEQ multiplex PCR, and TCRdb holds only the in-frame ones, with some missing. The repertoire holds about 50,000 clones, under 90% seen once, with under 5% in the top ten. Concerning this clone: The target antigen is unknown.

This CDR3 has 14 amino acids. In germline, CDR1 is SGHAT, CDR2 FQNNGV. V trimming: 3 bases; J trimming: 2 bases; junction bases outside the gene matches: 2. Regarding time point: week 35, safety follow-up. What each vaccine dose contained was 300 ug of mutant IDH1 20-mer peptide, accompanied by topical imiquimod. This chain connects TRBV11-2 to TRBJ2-7, with 9 bases lining up with TRBD1. The receptor's source is a woman younger than 30 with glioma. The source material was PBMCs, sampled from a glioma patient whose treatment included an IDH1 peptide vaccine. CDR3 bases: TGTGCCAGCAGCTTGGGACAGGGTCCCTACGAGCAGTACTTC. Amino acids: CASSLGQGPYEQYF. The variable domain in full, with the rest retrieved from reference TRBV11-2 and TRBJ2-7, is EAGVAQSPRYKIIEKRQSVAFWCNPISGHATLYWYQQILGQGPKLLIQFQNNGVVDDSQLPKDRFSAERLKGVDSTLKIQPAKLEDSAVYLCASSLGQGPYEQYFGPGTRLTVT.